This TCR beta chain was captured in a study of CD8+CD57+ T cells in acquired aplastic anemia. CDR3 and TCR beta VDJ profiling relied on genomic DNA as the template. TCRdb called the reads again in MiXCR, with one record for every CDR3 protein. This table has roughly 200,000 distinct CDR3 sequences, about 59% appearing once. Many counts were recorded for this clonotype. CDR1 and CDR2 (germline): LGHDT, YNNKEL (reference sequence). The CDR3 contains 16 residues. The trim removed 0 bases at V and 5 bases at J, leaving 6 bases unmatched. This TCR derives from a human donor in good health. The chain employs TRBV3-1 and TRBJ2-3; 9 bases are shared with TRBD1. Input material: sorted CD4+, CD8+, or CD8+CD57+ T cells (not recorded which) from PBMCs. In nucleotides, the CDR3 is TGTGCCAGCAGCCAAGAGACAGGGGGGGTGGGAGATACGCAGTATTTT. It is translated as CASSQETGGVGDTQYF.